This T cell receptor beta chain was obtained from a study of blood T cell repertoires in COVID-19 (dated by TCRdb to the early 2020s). Background for the entire study: Samples covering the acute and convalescent phases of COVID-19 were provided by collaborators in the United States, Italy and Spain. Samples were obtained from the ongoing ImmuneRACE study (first 160 participants) and from over 1,000 subjects provided by 6 global collaborators. Deeply sampled blood TCRbeta repertoires from subjects exposed to, actively infected with, or recovered from COVID-19 were included in the dataset. The material from the prospective study consisted of cDNA or gDNA derived from T cells, B-cell-depleted T cells, or PBMCs. The repertoires were released in a freely available public database intended as a resource for research on the immune response to SARS-CoV-2. Where HLA class I and class II types were available, the types were taken from metadata supplied by the sample provider, not from assay-based typing. The sample metadata nearly always contained a de-identified subject ID, COVID-19 status, age in years and sex.

In regard to this clone: It lacks a known antigen. Nothing much larger sits one base from this clone, and base qualities are not available.

What the research found in general, with its limitations: How much clinical and demographic metadata was included differed by source and by participant, and the metadata was provided uncurated.

The germline V gene supplies CDR1 SGHDN and CDR2 FVKESK. Taken from cysteine to phenylalanine, the CDR3 has 11 residues. Only the CDR3 DNA stays, 33 bases, in frame from base 1. The germline ends are 6 bases apart after V is trimmed by 5 bases and J by 5 bases. Each collaborating institution followed its own protocols to collect whole blood in K2EDTA tubes. Collaborator samples were shipped for TCRbeta analysis as frozen whole blood, isolated PBMCs, or DNA extracted from either sample type. TCRbeta CDR3 regions were amplified from genomic DNA using the immunoSEQ Assay, a bias-controlled multiplex PCR. On the authors' methods: The number of nucleated cells in each sample was estimated from the amplification of reference gene primers within the assay. Sequence reads were collapsed and filtered to measure the absolute abundance of every unique TCRbeta CDR3 rearrangement. For each sample, productive Simpson clonality was calculated by taking the square root of Simpson's diversity index across productive rearrangements. TCRdb obtained this table from immuneACCESS and retained in-frame rearrangements with V and J assigned. These tables miss some clones; where compared with another copy, unresolved V genes account for less than half of the shortfall, and the remainder is unexplained. The V and J calls and clone size are taken from that table; D and trimming were inferred from the DNA. Recorded for this sample are some 15,000 clones; approximately 85% of them occurred a single time. The ten largest clones take up 29% of the sample.

The material sequenced was peripheral blood. The V gene is TRBV14 and the J gene is TRBJ1-2, with no reliable assignment of the D segment. This TCR derives from a human donor in a cohort sampled during active COVID-19. The CDR3 loop reads CASSEGYGYTF. The DNA is as follows: TGTGCCAGCAGCGAGGGTTATGGCTACACCTTC.